The 11 T cell receptor beta chains below come from one sample, sequenced in a study of tumor-infiltrating lymphocytes in glioblastoma multiforme. TCRB libraries came from RNA via three nested multiplex PCR rounds. MiXCR, run by TCRdb on the multiplex PCR reads, gives a single entry per CDR3 protein. The sample comprises 9,500 to 12,000 distinct CDR3 sequences, 55% to 80% of which are singletons, and 25% to 35% rests with the top ten. The source material was brain tumor tissue. These receptors were collected from a male donor with glioblastoma.

This clonotype was found a few times. The junction shows a germline mismatch at one end, possibly a read error. The rearrangement joins TRBV6-1 to TRBJ1-4; D is unresolved. The V gene's germline CDR1 is MNHNS and CDR2 SASEGT. CDR3 size: 14 residues. This chain's CDR3 is CASSEVGFYEKLFF. The DNA of the CDR3 is TGTGCAAGCAGTGAGGTGGGTTTTTACGAAAAACTGTTTTTT.

This clonotype was counted once. The conserved final phenylalanine or tryptophan is absent from the CDR3, which likely points to a read error. The gene calls are TRBV20-1 and TRBJ2-3; 15 nucleotides match TRBD2. Germline loops: CDR1 DFQATT, CDR2 SNEGSKA (reference sequence). J was trimmed by 0 bases and V by 6 bases; bases with no gene match: 16. The CDR3 is made up of 20 amino acids. The CDR3 DNA reads TGCAGTGCCAGTCGCCCCGGACTAGCGGGAGGGCCGAGCAGCACAGATACGCAGTATTCT. Its protein is CSASRPGLAGGPSSTDTQYS.

As for this clonotype: At one boundary the junction diverges from the germline segment, which might be a read error. This chain joins TRBV10-3 and TRBJ2-1; TRBD2 matches at 9 bases. The CDR3 runs 13 residues. The germline CDR1 and CDR2 sequences are ENHRY and SYGVKD. The chain's CDR3 is CAVSDGTSNEQFF. The CDR3 DNA reads as TGTGCCGTCAGTGATGGGACTAGCAACGAGCAGTTCTTC.

This clonotype is a singleton in its sample. A read error may produce the germline difference seen at one junction end. V is TRBV29-1 and J is TRBJ1-6; 7 bases match TRBD1. The CDR3 length is 13 residues. Germline CDR1 reads SQVTM; CDR2 reads ANQGSEA. CDR3 in DNA: TGCAACGTTGCCAGGGACAGAGAATCACTCCTCCTCTTT. It specifies CNVARDRESLLLF.

Concerning this clonotype itself: A single base separates this from a much larger clone, so it may be a read error. The chain combines TRBV7-2 with TRBJ2-2; D is possibly TRBD1 (6 bases). The germline CDR1 and CDR2 sequences are SGHTA and FQGNSA. This CDR3 has 15 amino acids. CDR3 DNA sequence: TGTGCCATCAGCCGGCCGACACAGGGCTCCGGGGAGCTGTTTTTT. Protein: CAISRPTQGSGELFF.

The chain couples TRBV11-3 to TRBJ2-1; TRBD2 aligns across 8 bases. The CDR3 covers 17 residues. Looked up from germline, CDR1 is SGHNT and CDR2 is YENEEA. The V gene end was trimmed by 5 bases and the J gene end by 0 bases; junction bases not matched to a gene: 9. CDR3 loop: CASSPGSGGASYNEQFF. The CDR3 DNA reads TGTGCCAGCAGCCCCGGGTCCGGGGGGGCCTCCTACAATGAGCAGTTCTTC.

Comments on this clonotype: At one boundary the junction diverges from the germline segment, which might be a read error. The chain employs TRBV12-3 or TRBV12-4 and TRBJ2-5; D is possibly TRBD1 or TRBD2 (5 bases each). The CDR3 runs 15 residues. The CDR3 DNA is TGTGCAAGCACACCGGGACGGAGCCCCCAAGAGACCCAGTACTTC. Protein: CASTPGRSPQETQYF.

Comment on this clonotype: The germline gene is not matched at one end of the junction; a read error may be the cause. V gene TRBV28 combines with J gene TRBJ1-5; D gene uncertain. Germline CDR1 and CDR2: MDHEN and SYDVKM. The CDR3 loop spans 11 amino acids. The CDR3 sequence: CAGSFHGPQHF. DNA of the CDR3: TGTGCCGGCAGTTTCCATGGGCCCCAGCATTTT.

The CDR3 here is CASKDTAYNEQFF. DNA for the CDR3: TGTGCCAGCAAGGATACCGCCTACAATGAGCAGTTCTTC. The genes are TRBV6-2 or TRBV6-3 and TRBJ2-1; D is unclear. This CDR3 region has 13 residues. V was cut by 7 bases and J by 2 bases, with 9 bases left in between. Germline CDR1 and CDR2: MNHEY and SVGEGT.

The chain combines TRBV10-2 with TRBJ2-2, with 7 nucleotides matching TRBD1. V lost 0 bases to trimming and J lost 0 bases; unmatched junction nucleotides: 1. This CDR3 spans 16 amino acids. Germline CDR1 is WSHSY and CDR2 is SAAADI. The CDR3 DNA follows: TGCGCCAGCAGTGAGTCGGGGACAGCGAACACCGGGGAGCTGTTTTTT. Its protein is CASSESGTANTGELFF.

On this clonotype: A read error may produce the germline difference seen at one junction end. The rearrangement links TRBV20-1 to TRBJ2-1; 7 positions agree with TRBD1. The CDR3 contains 14 residues. Germline assignment: CDR1 DFQATT and CDR2 SNEGSKA (reference sequence). Written as DNA, the CDR3 is TGCAGTGCTAGAGATGAGACAGGGATGTATGAACAGTTCTTC. Protein product: CSARDETGMYEQFF.